This T cell receptor (beta chain) comes out of a study of blood T cell repertoires in COVID-19. Background on the study: Researchers got acute and convalescent COVID-19 samples from the United States, Italy and Spain. Nucleic acid was either cDNA or gDNA, and it came from T cells, B-cell-depleted T cells, or PBMCs.

Seattle patients were enrolled while actively infected and followed longitudinally. Study processing details: By means of reference gene primer amplification, nucleated cell counts were estimated. The assay was immunoSEQ multiplex PCR, and TCRdb's table has in-frame clones only and misses some. From that table come the V and J calls and clone size; the DNA was used to work out D and trimming. There are roughly 570,000 clones in the sample; approximately 88% occur only once, and roughly 7.3% lies in the top ten. The source material was peripheral blood. This receptor was taken from a woman in her forties or fifties with COVID-19, enrolled during active disease.

Here the CDR3 DNA reads TGTGCCAGCAGCTCGCGGGGGGGAGGTGAGACCCAGTACTTC. Residues: CASSSRGGGETQYF. The chain has TRBV5-5 and TRBJ2-5; 9 nucleotides align to TRBD2. The ends lost 3 bases at V and 5 bases at J; junction bases unmatched: 5. In germline, CDR1 is SGHKS, CDR2 YYEKEE (reference sequence). The CDR3 is 14 residues long.